The 10 T cell receptor beta chains listed next were all sequenced from one sample in a study of CD8 T cell repertoires and HIV-1 epitope variants. What these receptors recognize is not known. Assay: immunoSEQ multiplex PCR; the TCRdb copy retains only in-frame clones and omits some. The repertoire holds about 5,000 clones, with approximately 67% as singletons. Sequencing was done on a sample of cultured CD8+ T cells derived from PBMCs. The receptors come from a male donor with HIV.

The chain is built from TRBV2 and TRBJ2-7; the D is unclear. V lost 3 bases and J lost 3, with 12 bases in between. The CDR3 covers 14 residues. CDR1 SNHLY and CDR2 FYNNEI come from the germline V gene. The CDR3 loop is CASSDELEIYEQYF. CDR3 coding DNA: TGTGCCAGCAGTGACGAGCTCGAGATCTACGAGCAGTACTTC.

Comment on this clone: Different DNA sequences within this sample yield the same CDR3. The CDR3 region is CASSLGNQPQHF. Written as DNA, the CDR3 is TGTGCCAGCAGCTTAGGCAATCAGCCCCAGCATTTT. The J gene is TRBJ1-5, the V gene TRBV7-9; no definite D call. The CDR3 runs 12 residues. Looked up from germline, CDR1 is SEHNR and CDR2 is FQNEAQ (reference sequence). V shed 1 base and J shed 2 bases, with 0 bases lying between them. Filled out from reference TRBV7-9 and TRBJ1-5, the complete variable domain reads DTGVSQNPRHKITKRGQNVTFRCDPISEHNRLYWYRQTLGQGPEFLTYFQNEAQLEKSRLLSDRFSAERPKGSFSTLEIQRTEQGDSAMYLCASSLGNQPQHFGDGTRLSIL.

The CDR3 nucleotides read TGCAGCGTTACCGGGACTAGATCCGATACGCAGTATTTT. As protein: CSVTGTRSDTQYF. The genes are TRBV29-1 and TRBJ2-3, with 8 bases identical to TRBD2. Germline V gives CDR1 SQVTM, CDR2 ANQGSEA. The trim removed 5 bases at V and 6 bases at J, leaving 7 bases unmatched. This CDR3 is 13 amino acids long.

The chain couples TRBV27 to TRBJ2-3; the match to TRBD2 covers 10 bases. Trimming at V came to 4 bases and at J to 4 bases, leaving 5 bases not matched to a gene. The CDR3 runs 15 residues. Germline V CDR1 and CDR2: MNHEY, SMNVEV (reference sequence). CDR3 amino acids: CASSYSGGAADTQYF. The CDR3 DNA sequence: TGTGCCAGCAGTTACAGCGGGGGGGCAGCAGATACGCAGTATTTT.

The sample holds a few counts of this clone. The V call is TRBV27, the J call TRBJ2-2; D is unresolved. This CDR3 is 15 amino acids long. CDR1 is MNHEY and CDR2 is SMNVEV in the germline V gene (reference sequence). Trimming took off 6 bases at V and 3 bases at J, with 14 bases between the two ends. CDR3 region: CASSSFPMDTGELFF. Written as DNA, the CDR3 is TGTGCCAGCAGCTCATTTCCTATGGACACCGGGGAGCTGTTTTTT.

This sequence joins TRBV11-2 and TRBJ1-3, with D unresolved. CDR3 size: 12 residues. Germline V gene sequence: CDR1 SGHAT, CDR2 FQNNGV. Trimming removed 7 bases at V and 3 bases at J, with 7 bases between. This CDR3 reads CASTLSGNTIYF. The CDR3 DNA sequence: TGTGCCAGCACCCTAAGTGGAAACACCATATATTTT.

The CDR3 loop is CAIRSGQGQTGELFF. CDR3 in DNA: TGTGCCATCAGGAGCGGACAGGGGCAAACCGGGGAGCTGTTTTTT. The chain is built from TRBV10-3 and TRBJ2-2, with 9 nucleotides matching TRBD1. The ends lost 6 bases at V and 5 bases at J; junction bases unmatched: 7. The CDR3 loop spans 15 amino acids. CDR1 and CDR2 (germline): ENHRY, SYGVKD.

The gene calls are TRBV19 and TRBJ2-7, with D possibly matching TRBD1 (5 bases). The CDR3 length is 13 residues. V gave up 1 base and J gave up 5 bases, with 9 bases separating them. Germline loops: CDR1 LNHDA, CDR2 SQIVND (reference sequence). CDR3 bases: TGTGCCAGTAGTATAGGCGGCAGGGACGAGCAGTACTTC. This gives the protein CASSIGGRDEQYF.

This clone was observed once. The V and J genes are TRBV30 and TRBJ1-5; 7 bases match TRBD1. Germline trimming cut 2 bases from V and 3 bases from J; bases unmatched to any gene: 4. The V gene's germline CDR1 is GTSNPN and CDR2 SVGIG (reference sequence). This CDR3 has 14 residues. The CDR3, as DNA: TGTGCCTGGAGTTCCGGGACAGTCAATCAGCCCCAGCATTTT. It yields the protein CAWSSGTVNQPQHF.

The V and J genes are TRBV5-6 and TRBJ2-7, with 8 bases matching TRBD2. The CDR3 totals 15 residues. Germline loops: CDR1 SGHDT, CDR2 YYEEEE. The ends lost 0 bases at V and 2 bases at J; junction bases unmatched: 4. The CDR3 reads CASSLVTGGTYEQYF. CDR3 nucleotide sequence: TGTGCCAGCAGCTTGGTGACGGGAGGGACCTACGAGCAGTACTTC.